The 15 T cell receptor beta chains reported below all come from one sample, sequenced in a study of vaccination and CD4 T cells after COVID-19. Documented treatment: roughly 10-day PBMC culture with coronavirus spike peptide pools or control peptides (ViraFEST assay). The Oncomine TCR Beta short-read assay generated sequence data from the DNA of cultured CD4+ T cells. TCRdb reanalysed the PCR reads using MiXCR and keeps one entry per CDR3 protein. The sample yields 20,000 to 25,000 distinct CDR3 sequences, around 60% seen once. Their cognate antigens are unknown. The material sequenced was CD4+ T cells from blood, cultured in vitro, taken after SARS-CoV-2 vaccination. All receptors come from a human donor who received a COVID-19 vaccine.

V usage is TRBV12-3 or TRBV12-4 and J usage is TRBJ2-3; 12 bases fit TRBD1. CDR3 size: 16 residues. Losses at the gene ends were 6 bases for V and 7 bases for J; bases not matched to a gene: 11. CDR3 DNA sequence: TGTGCCAGCAGCCTGGGACAGGGGGCATCACAAAATACGCAGTATTTT. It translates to CASSLGQGASQNTQYF.

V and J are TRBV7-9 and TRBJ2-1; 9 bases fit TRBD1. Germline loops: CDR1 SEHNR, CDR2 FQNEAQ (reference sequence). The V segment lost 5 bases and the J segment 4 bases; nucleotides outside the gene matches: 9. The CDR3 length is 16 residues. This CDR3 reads CASSPAWGQGYNEQFF. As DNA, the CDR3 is TGTGCCAGCAGCCCAGCCTGGGGACAGGGTTACAATGAGCAGTTCTTC.

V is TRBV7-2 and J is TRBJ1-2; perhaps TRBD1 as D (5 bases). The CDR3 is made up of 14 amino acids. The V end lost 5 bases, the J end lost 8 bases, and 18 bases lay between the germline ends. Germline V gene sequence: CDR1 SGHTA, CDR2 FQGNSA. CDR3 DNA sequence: TGTGCCAGCAGCCCCGGGGGGTCCGGGGAGGGCTACACCTTC. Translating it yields CASSPGGSGEGYTF.

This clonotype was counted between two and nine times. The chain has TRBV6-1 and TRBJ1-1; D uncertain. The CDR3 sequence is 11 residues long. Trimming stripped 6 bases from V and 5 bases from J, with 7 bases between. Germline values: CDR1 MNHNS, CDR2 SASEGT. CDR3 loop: CASSSRTEAFF. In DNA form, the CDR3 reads TGTGCCAGCAGCAGTAGGACTGAAGCTTTCTTT.

CDR3 in DNA: TGTGCCAGCAGCCGGGGACAGGGAACTATCCCAGATGGCTACACCTTC. Its protein product is CASSRGQGTIPDGYTF. V and J are TRBV7-9 and TRBJ1-2; 9 positions match TRBD1. Trimming took 5 bases from V and 6 from J; bases not matched to a gene: 13. Per germline, CDR1 SEHNR and CDR2 FQNEAQ (reference sequence). The CDR3 sequence is 16 residues long.

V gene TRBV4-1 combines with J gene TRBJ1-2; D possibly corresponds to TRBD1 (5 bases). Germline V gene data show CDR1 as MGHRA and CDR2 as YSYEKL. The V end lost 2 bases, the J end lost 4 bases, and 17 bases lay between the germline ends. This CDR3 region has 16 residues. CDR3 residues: CASSQKMGGRTYGYTF. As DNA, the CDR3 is TGCGCCAGCAGCCAAAAGATGGGGGGACGGACCTATGGCTACACCTTC.

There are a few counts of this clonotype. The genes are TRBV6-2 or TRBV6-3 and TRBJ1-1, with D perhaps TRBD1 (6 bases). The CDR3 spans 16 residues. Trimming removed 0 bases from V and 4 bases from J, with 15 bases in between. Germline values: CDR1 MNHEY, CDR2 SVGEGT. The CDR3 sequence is CASSYSIQGRGTEAFF. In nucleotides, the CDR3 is TGTGCCAGCAGTTACTCGATACAGGGAAGGGGCACTGAAGCTTTCTTT.

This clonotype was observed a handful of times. The CDR3 DNA sequence: TGTGCCAGCAGCTCAGGCACAGATACGCAGTATTTT. This codes for CASSSGTDTQYF. The J gene is TRBJ2-3, the V gene TRBV7-6; D ambiguous. Germline V gene sequence: CDR1 SGHVS, CDR2 FNYEAQ. The CDR3 is made up of 12 amino acids. Trimming took 4 bases from V and 1 from J, leaving 3 bases between them.

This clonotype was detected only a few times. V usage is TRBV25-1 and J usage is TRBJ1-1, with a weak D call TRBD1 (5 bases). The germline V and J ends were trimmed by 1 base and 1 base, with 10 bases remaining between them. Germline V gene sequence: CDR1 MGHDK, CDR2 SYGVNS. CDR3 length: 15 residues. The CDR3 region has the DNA TGTGCCAGCAGTGAATCGCAGGGCCGGAACACTGAAGCTTTCTTT. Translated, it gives CASSESQGRNTEAFF.

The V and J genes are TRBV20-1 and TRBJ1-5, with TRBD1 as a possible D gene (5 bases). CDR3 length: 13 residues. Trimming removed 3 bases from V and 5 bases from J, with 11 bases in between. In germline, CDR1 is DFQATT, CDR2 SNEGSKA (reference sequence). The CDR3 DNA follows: TGCAGTGCTAGTGGGGGAAGAGATCAGCCCCAGCATTTT. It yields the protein CSASGGRDQPQHF.

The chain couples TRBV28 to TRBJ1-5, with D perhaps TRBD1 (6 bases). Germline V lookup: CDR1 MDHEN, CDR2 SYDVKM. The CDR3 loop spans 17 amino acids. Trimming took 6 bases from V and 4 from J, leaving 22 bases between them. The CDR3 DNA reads TGTGCCAGCAGCCTGTCCGTACTTACAGGGCTTAATCAGCCCCAGCATTTT. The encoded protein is CASSLSVLTGLNQPQHF.

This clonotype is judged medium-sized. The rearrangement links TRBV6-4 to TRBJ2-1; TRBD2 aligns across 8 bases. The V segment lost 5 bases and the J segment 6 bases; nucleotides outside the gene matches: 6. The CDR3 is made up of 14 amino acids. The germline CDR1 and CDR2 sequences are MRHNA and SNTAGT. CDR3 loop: CASSRAGAGNEQFF. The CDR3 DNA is TGTGCCAGCAGTCGAGCGGGGGCGGGCAATGAGCAGTTCTTC.

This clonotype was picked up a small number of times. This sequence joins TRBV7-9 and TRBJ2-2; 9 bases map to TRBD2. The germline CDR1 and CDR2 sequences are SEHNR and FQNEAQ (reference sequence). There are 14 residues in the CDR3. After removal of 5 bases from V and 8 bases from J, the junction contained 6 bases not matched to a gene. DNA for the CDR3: TGTGCCAGCAGCGGGCGACTAGCGGTGGGGGAGCTGTTTTTT. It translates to CASSGRLAVGELFF. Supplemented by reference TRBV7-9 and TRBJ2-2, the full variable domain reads DTGVSQNPRHKITKRGQNVTFRCDPISEHNRLYWYRQTLGQGPEFLTYFQNEAQLEKSRLLSDRFSAERPKGSFSTLEIQRTEQGDSAMYLCASSGRLAVGELFFGEGSRLTVL.

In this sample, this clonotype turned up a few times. CDR3 sequence (DNA): TGTGCCAGCAGTCCTACGAGGGGAGCCAGTTCACCCCTCCACTTT. Translation gives CASSPTRGASSPLHF. The chain couples TRBV27 to TRBJ1-6; a weak D match, TRBD1 (5 bases). Trimming pared 5 bases from V and 9 bases from J, leaving 17 bases between. This CDR3 region has 15 residues. Germline V CDR1 and CDR2: MNHEY, SMNVEV (reference sequence).

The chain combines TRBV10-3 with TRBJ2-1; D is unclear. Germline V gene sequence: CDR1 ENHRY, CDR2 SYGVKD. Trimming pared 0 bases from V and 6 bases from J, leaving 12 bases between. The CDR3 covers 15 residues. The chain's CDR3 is CAISESYKGVNEQFF. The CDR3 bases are TGTGCCATCAGTGAGTCTTACAAGGGTGTCAATGAGCAGTTCTTC.